This T cell receptor (beta chain) was captured by sequencing in a study of cytomegalovirus exposure and HLA in healthy donors. Overall study results and limits: An analysis that was carried out later associated approximately 17,000 TCR beta sequences with HLA alleles at 0.05 false discovery rate. Trimming of TCR beta V- and J-genes showed a link, identified in a later analysis, to a missense DCLRE1C variant. What TCR beta sequences reportedly achieved was accurate prediction of HLA-A and HLA-B alleles in most subjects.

PCR employed 60 Vbeta and 13 Jbeta primers. Sequencing used immunoSEQ multiplex PCR; TCRdb keeps in-frame clones, though not all of them. The sample lists about 200,000 clones, around 77% occurring once. This clone was picked up a small number of times. The antigen remains unidentified. The clonotype comes from a woman aged 25-40 years in good health and CMV-seronegative. Sequencing input: PBMCs.

The CDR3 DNA reads as TGTGCCAGCAGCGCCCCCGGGATACCCTCCTACGAGCAGTACTTC. Protein product: CASSAPGIPSYEQYF. This chain links TRBV7-7 with TRBJ2-7; TRBD2 might be the D (5 bases). The CDR3 sequence is 15 residues long. V lost 5 bases, J lost 0 bases, and 14 bases lay in between. The germline V gene has CDR1 SSHAT and CDR2 FNYEAQ (reference sequence). Supplemented by reference TRBV7-7 and TRBJ2-7, the full variable domain reads GAGVSQSPRYKVTKRGQDVTLRCDPISSHATLYWYQQALGQGPEFLTYFNYEAQPDKSGLPSDRFSAERPEGSISTLTIQRTEQRDSAMYRCASSAPGIPSYEQYFGPGTRLTVT.